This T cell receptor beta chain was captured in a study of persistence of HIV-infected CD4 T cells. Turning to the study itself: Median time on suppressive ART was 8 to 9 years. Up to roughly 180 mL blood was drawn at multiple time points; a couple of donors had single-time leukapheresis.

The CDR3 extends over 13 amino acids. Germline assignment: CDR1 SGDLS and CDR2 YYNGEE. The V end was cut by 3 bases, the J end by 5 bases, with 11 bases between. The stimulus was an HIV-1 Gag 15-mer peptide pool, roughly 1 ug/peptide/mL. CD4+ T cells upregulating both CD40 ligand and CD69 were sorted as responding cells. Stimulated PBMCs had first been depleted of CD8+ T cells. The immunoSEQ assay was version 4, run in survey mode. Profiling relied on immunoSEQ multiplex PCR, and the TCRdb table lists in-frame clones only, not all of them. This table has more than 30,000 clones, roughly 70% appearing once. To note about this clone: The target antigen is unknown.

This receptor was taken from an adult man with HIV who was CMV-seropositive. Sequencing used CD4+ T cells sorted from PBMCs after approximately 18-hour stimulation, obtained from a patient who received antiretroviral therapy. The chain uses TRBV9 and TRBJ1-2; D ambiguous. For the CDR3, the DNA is TGTGCCAGCAGCGCAGGTGGGCCTTATGGCTACACCTTC. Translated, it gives CASSAGGPYGYTF.